This TCR beta chain was recorded in a study of Graves' ophthalmopathy and Graves' hyperthyroidism. Researchers took RNA transcripts and amplified TCR beta CDR3 regions from them. First-round RT-PCR employed HTBI primers, with a second-round multiplex PCR after it. One entry per CDR3 protein, called by TCRdb with MiXCR from the multiplex PCR reads. The sample has around 520,000 distinct CDR3 sequences; 35% to 45% are singletons. Germline CDR1 and CDR2: SQVTM and ANQGSEA. Losses at the gene ends were 2 bases for V and 7 bases for J; bases not matched to a gene: 6. CDR3 length: 14 residues. Clinical symptoms, serum thyroxine, TRAb, thyroid ultrasound and orbital computed tomography formed the basis of diagnosis.

This clonotype was sampled from an adult man with Graves' hyperthyroidism. Sequenced material: peripheral blood or thyroid tissue (not recorded which). This chain joins TRBV29-1 and TRBJ1-5; 9 bases fit TRBD1. CDR3 loop: CSVETGQGDQPQHF. CDR3 nucleotide sequence: TGCAGCGTTGAAACGGGACAGGGTGACCAGCCCCAGCATTTT.